This passage covers 21 T cell receptor beta chains from one sample sequenced in a study of response to subunit inactivated influenza vaccine. TCRdb ran MiXCR on the RT-PCR reads and lists one entry per CDR3 protein. This table holds 500,000 to 600,000 distinct CDR3 sequences, 16% found once. Sequenced here: CD4+ T cells sorted from PBMCs, sampled roughly 24 months after vaccination. These receptor sequences come from a man between 50 and 69 years old who received an inactivated influenza vaccine.

This sequence joins TRBV9 and TRBJ2-7, with D tentatively TRBD1 or TRBD2 (6 bases each). Germline CDR1 SGDLS, CDR2 YYNGEE. V was pared by 0 bases and J by 3 bases, with 16 bases between. CDR3 length equals 16 residues. DNA for the CDR3: TGTGCCAGCAGCGTAGGGTGGGGGGCAGTACACTACGAGCAGTACTTC. Translated, it gives CASSVGWGAVHYEQYF.

The chain employs TRBV5-5 and TRBJ2-6; the match to TRBD1 covers 7 bases. The trim removed 7 bases at V and 4 bases at J, leaving 8 bases unmatched. The CDR3 totals 15 residues. Per the germline V gene, CDR1 is SGHKS and CDR2 is YYEKEE (reference sequence). CDR3 loop: CASGRQGSGANVLTF. In DNA, the CDR3 is TGTGCCAGCGGACGACAGGGCTCGGGGGCCAACGTCCTGACTTTC.

This clonotype was seen many times. This chain connects TRBV20-1 to TRBJ2-5, with D possibly matching TRBD2 (5 bases). In germline, CDR1 is DFQATT, CDR2 SNEGSKA (reference sequence). The CDR3 contains 13 residues. V was trimmed by 2 bases and J by 0 bases, leaving 7 bases between them. CDR3: CSARKDYQETQYF. The DNA for the CDR3 is TGCAGTGCTAGAAAGGACTACCAAGAGACCCAGTACTTC.

This clonotype occurred a few times. The chain employs TRBV12-3 or TRBV12-4 and TRBJ2-2, with D maybe TRBD2 (5 bases). CDR3 length: 16 residues. The V gene lost 4 bases and the J gene lost 0 bases, with 12 bases spanning the gap. Here the CDR3 reads CASSSMPGTNTGELFF. The CDR3 DNA is TGTGCCAGCAGTTCGATGCCGGGAACGAACACCGGGGAGCTGTTTTTT.

The chain recombines TRBV20-1 with TRBJ2-7, with D unclear. The V end lost 3 bases, the J end lost 4 bases, and 7 bases lay between the germline ends. In germline, CDR1 is DFQATT, CDR2 SNEGSKA (reference sequence). This CDR3 comprises 11 residues. CDR3 bases: TGCAGTGCTAGCCAGGTGTACGAGCAGTACTTC. Its translation: CSASQVYEQYF.

The chain employs TRBV20-1 and TRBJ1-2; D ambiguous. In germline, CDR1 is DFQATT, CDR2 SNEGSKA (reference sequence). V was pared by 1 base and J by 4 bases, with 10 bases between. This CDR3 is 13 amino acids long. CDR3 DNA: TGCAGTGCTAGAGTAGGTTCGGGCTATGGCTACACCTTC. Translated: CSARVGSGYGYTF.

CDR3 protein: CASSTDRVTQYF. The CDR3 DNA is TGTGCCAGCAGTACAGACAGGGTTACGCAGTACTTC. The chain joins TRBV12-3 or TRBV12-4 to TRBJ2-7, with 7 bases that match TRBD1. This CDR3 is built from 12 residues. The V segment lost 5 bases and the J segment 9 bases; nucleotides outside the gene matches: 7.

This clonotype was recorded a few times. The chain links TRBV27 to TRBJ1-1, with D hard to call. The length of the CDR3 is 12 residues. The V end lost 3 bases, the J end lost 10 bases, and 12 bases lay between the germline ends. In germline, CDR1 is MNHEY, CDR2 SMNVEV (reference sequence). The CDR3 DNA is TGTGCCAGCAGTTTTGGCGGCAGGACAGCTTTCTTT. Its protein is CASSFGGRTAFF.

At least ten counts were recorded for this clonotype. The chain employs TRBV5-1 and TRBJ1-1, with a possible D match to TRBD1 (6 bases). Trimming removed 2 bases from V and 3 bases from J, with 17 bases in between. CDR1 SGHRS and CDR2 YFSETQ come from the germline V gene. CDR3 size: 16 residues. CDR3 bases: TGCGCCAGCAGCTTCGCCCAGCTGGGGGCCTACACTGAAGCTTTCTTT. It translates to CASSFAQLGAYTEAFF. The complete variable domain, with remaining parts taken from reference TRBV5-1 and TRBJ1-1, reads KAGVTQTPRYLIKTRGQQVTLSCSPISGHRSVSWYQQTPGQGLQFLFEYFSETQRNKGNFPGRFSGRQFSNSRSEMNVSTLELGDSALYLCASSFAQLGAYTEAFFGQGTRLTVV.

This clonotype was detected only a few times. CDR3 nucleotide sequence: TGTGCCAGCAGCCTTTATCTATCCGAGCAGTACTTC. Its translation is CASSLYLSEQYF. The chain couples TRBV7-2 to TRBJ2-7, with D unclear. V gave up 5 bases and J gave up 6 bases, with 11 bases separating them. Germline CDR1 is SGHTA and CDR2 is FQGNSA. The CDR3 has 12 residues.

There are a few counts of this clonotype. The V gene is TRBV5-1, the J gene TRBJ2-3, with a weak D call TRBD2 (6 bases). Trimming took 4 bases from V and 5 from J, leaving 14 bases between them. CDR1 and CDR2 (germline): SGHRS, YFSETQ. This CDR3 comprises 14 residues. The CDR3, as DNA: TGCGCCAGCAGCCCGCGGGACCGTCAAGATACGCAGTATTTT. It translates to CASSPRDRQDTQYF.

The table lists this clonotype with a few counts. V is TRBV10-3 and J is TRBJ2-2; a weak D match, TRBD1 (6 bases). CDR1 and CDR2 from the germline V gene are ENHRY and SYGVKD. This CDR3 region has 16 residues. V lost 3 bases to trimming and J lost 0 bases, with 11 bases between them. Here the CDR3 DNA reads TGTGCCATCAGTGACTGGGGACAAACGAACACCGGGGAGCTGTTTTTT. Amino acid sequence: CAISDWGQTNTGELFF.

In its sample, this clonotype was seen a few times. This chain uses TRBV28 with TRBJ2-7, with D possibly TRBD1 on 5 matching bases. CDR3 length equals 16 residues. Germline CDR1 is MDHEN and CDR2 is SYDVKM. V was clipped by 5 bases and J by 3 bases, with 20 bases between them. The CDR3 spells CASSIPRGQGNYEQYF. The CDR3 DNA sequence: TGTGCCAGCAGTATCCCTAGGGGCCAGGGTAACTACGAGCAGTACTTC. Using reference TRBV28 and TRBJ2-7 for the parts outside the CDR3, the full variable domain is DVKVTQSSRYLVKRTGEKVFLECVQDMDHENMFWYRQDPGLGLRLIYFSYDVKMKEKGDIPEGYSVSREKKERFSLILESASTNQTSMYLCASSIPRGQGNYEQYFGPGTRLTVT.

This clonotype was seen at least ten times. V gene TRBV11-2 combines with J gene TRBJ1-5; D gene unclear. The CDR3 is 13 residues long. Between the trimmed V and J ends, which lost 4 bases and 4 bases, there was a span of 8 bases. The germline V gene encodes CDR1 SGHAT and CDR2 FQNNGV. CDR3 sequence reads: CASSSGYNQPQHF. DNA for the CDR3: TGTGCCAGCAGCTCGGGGTATAATCAGCCCCAGCATTTT.

The chain uses TRBV11-3 and TRBJ2-3; 8 positions match TRBD1. This CDR3 has 14 residues. Germline V gene data show CDR1 as SGHNT and CDR2 as YENEEA. Trimming cost V 5 bases and J 6 bases; bases outside gene matches: 7. This CDR3 reads CASSVTGVGDTQYF. The DNA for the CDR3 is TGTGCCAGCAGCGTGACAGGGGTCGGGGATACGCAGTATTTT.

This clonotype was seen a few times. J is TRBJ1-2 and V is TRBV24-1, with a tentative D call TRBD1 (6 bases). Germline-derived CDR1 and CDR2 are KGHDR and SFDVKD. Trimming cost V 6 bases and J 4 bases, with 11 bases left between them. The CDR3 has 13 residues. The DNA for the CDR3 is TGTGCCACCAGTTTGGGGGCGGGCTATGGCTACACCTTC. Amino acid sequence: CATSLGAGYGYTF.

This clonotype showed up many times. This chain uses TRBV12-3 or TRBV12-4 with TRBJ2-5; 9 bases map to TRBD1. The CDR3 spans 15 residues. The J segment lost 2 bases and the V segment lost 5 bases, leaving 6 bases of the junction unmatched. DNA of the CDR3: TGTGCCAGCAGTAGGGGACAGGGACGTCAAGAGACCCAGTACTTC. Translated, it gives CASSRGQGRQETQYF.

This clonotype was seen only a few times. The chain combines TRBV20-1 with TRBJ2-7; D gene ambiguous. This CDR3 is built from 12 residues. Germline CDR1 DFQATT, CDR2 SNEGSKA (reference sequence). The V end was cut by 0 bases, the J end by 6 bases, with 9 bases between. The CDR3 DNA follows: TGCAGTGCTAGAGATACATCCGGCGAGCAGTACTTC. Its protein product is CSARDTSGEQYF.

The rearrangement links TRBV9 to TRBJ2-1; 8 bases match TRBD1. This CDR3 is 15 amino acids long. CDR1 and CDR2 (germline): SGDLS, YYNGEE. Trimming took 0 bases from V and 8 from J; bases not matched to a gene: 7. In nucleotides, the CDR3 is TGTGCCAGCAGCGTAGGGACCCACAGGGGGGATGAGCAGTTCTTC. As protein: CASSVGTHRGDEQFF.

This clonotype was seen a handful of times. The rearrangement uses TRBV20-1 and TRBJ1-6; 8 positions agree with TRBD1. The germline CDR1 and CDR2 sequences are DFQATT and SNEGSKA (reference sequence). V trimming: 2 bases; J trimming: 0 bases; junction bases outside the gene matches: 6. The CDR3 consists of 17 residues. DNA for the CDR3: TGCAGTGCTAGACCGGGACAGGCAGGCTCCTATAATTCACCCCTCCACTTT. Translating it yields CSARPGQAGSYNSPLHF.

This clonotype turned up a few times. The chain uses TRBV12-3 or TRBV12-4 and TRBJ1-2; no reliable D call. V was cut by 5 bases and J by 7 bases, with 14 bases left in between. This CDR3 comprises 13 residues. Here the CDR3 reads CASSPAAPPGYTF. The CDR3 DNA is TGTGCCAGCAGTCCCGCCGCCCCGCCTGGCTACACCTTC.